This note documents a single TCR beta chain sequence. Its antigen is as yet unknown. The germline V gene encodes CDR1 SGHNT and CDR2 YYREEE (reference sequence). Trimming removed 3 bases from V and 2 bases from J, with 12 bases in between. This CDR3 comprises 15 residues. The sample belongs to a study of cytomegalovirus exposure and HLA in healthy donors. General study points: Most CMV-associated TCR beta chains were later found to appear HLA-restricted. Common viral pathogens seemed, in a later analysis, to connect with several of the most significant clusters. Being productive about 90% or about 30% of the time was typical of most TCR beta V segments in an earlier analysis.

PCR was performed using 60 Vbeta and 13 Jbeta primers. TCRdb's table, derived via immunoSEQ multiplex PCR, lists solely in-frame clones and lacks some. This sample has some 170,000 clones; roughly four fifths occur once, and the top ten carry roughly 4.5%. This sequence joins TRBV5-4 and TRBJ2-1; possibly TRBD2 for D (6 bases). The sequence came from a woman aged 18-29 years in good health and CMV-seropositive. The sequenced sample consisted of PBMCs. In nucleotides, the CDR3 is TGTGCCAGCAGCTCCGGGGGACCTACCTACAATGAGCAGTTCTTC. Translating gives CASSSGGPTYNEQFF. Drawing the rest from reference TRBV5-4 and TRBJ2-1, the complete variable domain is ETGVTQSPTHLIKTRGQQVTLRCSSQSGHNTVSWYQQALGQGPQFIFQYYREEENGRGNFPPRFSGLQFPNYSSELNVNALELDDSALYLCASSSGGPTYNEQFFGPGTRLTVL.